This T cell receptor beta chain was obtained from a study of cytomegalovirus exposure and HLA in healthy donors. The method was immunoSEQ multiplex PCR; TCRdb's version includes in-frame clones alone and lacks a portion of them. This table has tens of thousands of clones, 80% to 95% appearing once. Trimming left V 5 bases short and J 2 bases short, with 11 bases between. Germline values: CDR1 GTSNPN, CDR2 SVGIG (reference sequence). The CDR3 has 13 residues. On this clone itself: Its specificity is not known.

These donors were members of the 120-subject validation cohort, a group separate from the roughly 700-subject first cohort. Overall study findings and caveats: Altogether, more than 150 TCR beta chains were recorded as cytomegalovirus-associated. That first-cohort TCR clusters tended to co-occur in the 100 to 150 validation repertoires was found in a later analysis.

The sequenced material came from PBMCs. The chain has TRBV30 and TRBJ2-3; D might be TRBD2 (6 bases). This sequence originates from a woman younger than 30 in good health and CMV-seronegative. The CDR3 DNA sequence: TGTGCCTGGGGGGACTCGAACACAGATACGCAGTATTTT. Translated, it gives CAWGDSNTDTQYF.